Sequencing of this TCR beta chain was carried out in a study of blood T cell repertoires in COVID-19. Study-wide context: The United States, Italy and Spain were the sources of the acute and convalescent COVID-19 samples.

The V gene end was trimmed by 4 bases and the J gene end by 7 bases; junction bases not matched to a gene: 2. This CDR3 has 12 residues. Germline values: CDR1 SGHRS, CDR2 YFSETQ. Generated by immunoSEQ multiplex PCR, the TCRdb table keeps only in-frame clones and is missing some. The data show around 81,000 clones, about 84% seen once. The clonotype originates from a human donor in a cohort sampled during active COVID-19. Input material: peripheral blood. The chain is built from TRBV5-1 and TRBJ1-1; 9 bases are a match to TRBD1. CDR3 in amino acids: CASSQGQGEAFF. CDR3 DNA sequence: TGCGCCAGCAGCCAGGGACAGGGTGAAGCTTTCTTT. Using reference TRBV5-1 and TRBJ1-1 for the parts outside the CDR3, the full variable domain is KAGVTQTPRYLIKTRGQQVTLSCSPISGHRSVSWYQQTPGQGLQFLFEYFSETQRNKGNFPGRFSGRQFSNSRSEMNVSTLELGDSALYLCASSQGQGEAFFGQGTRLTVV.